This T cell receptor beta chain was sequenced for a study of cytomegalovirus exposure and HLA in healthy donors. Study-level findings and limits: In a later analysis, DRB1 alleles had the most associated TCRs; HLA-C alleles the fewest. Later analysis revealed greater clonal expansion in HLA-associated TCR beta chains than in equally common others. Per a later analysis, about 17,000 TCR beta sequences showed association with HLA alleles at 0.05 false discovery rate.

Researchers ran the PCR with 60 Vbeta and 13 Jbeta primers. TCRdb's copy holds only in-frame clones and misses some; the assay was immunoSEQ multiplex PCR. The sample contains about 120,000 clones, roughly 80% of which appear only once. Trimming shortened V by 2 bases and J by 4 bases, and 10 bases separated the two germline ends. The CDR3 extends over 13 amino acids. Germline CDR1 SGDLS, CDR2 YYNGEE. A remark on this clone: The antigen is unknown.

The material sequenced was PBMCs. The TCR was taken from a woman aged 18-29 years in good health and CMV-seronegative. The chain couples TRBV9 to TRBJ2-7, with D maybe TRBD2 (7 bases). The CDR3 sequence is CASSVGGQYEQYF. The CDR3, as DNA: TGTGCCAGCAGCGTCGGGGGGCAGTACGAGCAGTACTTC.